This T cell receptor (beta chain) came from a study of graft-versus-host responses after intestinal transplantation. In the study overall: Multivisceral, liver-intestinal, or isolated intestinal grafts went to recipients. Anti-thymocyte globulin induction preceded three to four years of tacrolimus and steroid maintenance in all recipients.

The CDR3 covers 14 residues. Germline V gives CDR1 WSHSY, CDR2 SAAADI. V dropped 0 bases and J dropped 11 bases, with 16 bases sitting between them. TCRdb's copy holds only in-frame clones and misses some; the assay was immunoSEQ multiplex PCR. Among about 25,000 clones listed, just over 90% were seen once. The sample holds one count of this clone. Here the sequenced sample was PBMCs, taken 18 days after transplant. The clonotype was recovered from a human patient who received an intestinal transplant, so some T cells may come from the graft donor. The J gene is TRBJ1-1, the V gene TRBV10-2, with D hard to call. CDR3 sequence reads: CASSESSVWVGAFF. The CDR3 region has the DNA TGCGCCAGCAGTGAGTCGTCTGTCTGGGTGGGCGCTTTCTTT.